What follows are 21 T cell receptor beta chains derived from one specimen sequenced in a study of long-term antiretroviral therapy in people with HIV. It was version v3.0 of the immunoSEQ assay that was run at survey level. Assay used: immunoSEQ multiplex PCR; TCRdb lists only in-frame clones, some missing. The sample carries roughly 29,000 clones, nearly 95% recorded once. The material sequenced was unsorted PBMCs, taken more than 6 years after starting antiretroviral therapy. The receptor source for this set is a man under 40 with HIV.

The chain uses TRBV12-5 and TRBJ2-7; D gene unclear. There are 13 residues in the CDR3. Germline CDR1 is LGHNT and CDR2 is FRNRAP. V dropped 7 bases and J dropped 0 bases, with 10 bases sitting between them. CDR3 loop: CASAWGASYEQYF. The CDR3 bases are TGTGCTAGTGCCTGGGGTGCCTCCTACGAGCAGTACTTC.

This chain connects TRBV5-4 to TRBJ2-2; 8 nucleotides align to TRBD1. This CDR3 is 16 amino acids long. The junction had 7 bases not matched to a gene; V was cut back by 4 bases and J by 2 bases. Germline V CDR1 and CDR2: SGHNT, YYREEE (reference sequence). The CDR3 nucleotides read TGTGCCAGCAGCAGAAAAGGACAGGGAAACACCGGGGAGCTGTTTTTT. Translated, it gives CASSRKGQGNTGELFF.

The rearrangement uses TRBV5-6 and TRBJ2-3, with 7 bases lining up with TRBD1. The ends lost 4 bases at V and 2 bases at J; junction bases unmatched: 10. Germline V gene sequence: CDR1 SGHDT, CDR2 YYEEEE. CDR3 size: 16 residues. This CDR3 reads CASSPLRTGYTDTQYF. Here the CDR3 DNA reads TGTGCCAGCAGCCCCCTTAGGACAGGTTACACAGATACGCAGTATTTT.

The V call is TRBV5-1, the J call TRBJ1-2; D uncertain. Germline V gene data show CDR1 as SGHRS and CDR2 as YFSETQ. The ends were cut back, 4 bases at V and 0 bases at J, with 13 bases in the middle. The CDR3 loop spans 15 amino acids. CDR3: CASSVTVTPNYGYTF. The DNA for the CDR3 is TGCGCCAGCAGCGTAACAGTTACCCCTAACTATGGCTACACCTTC.

This clone showed up just once. This chain uses TRBV6-4 with TRBJ2-1; TRBD2 agrees at 9 bases. The junction had 5 bases not matched to a gene; V was cut back by 0 bases and J by 8 bases. The CDR3 consists of 15 residues. Germline lookup yields CDR1 MRHNA and CDR2 SNTAGT. The CDR3 bases are TGTGCCAGCAGTGACTCCGGGACTAGCTCGGATGAGCAGTTCTTC. Encoded protein: CASSDSGTSSDEQFF.

The chain carries TRBV6-1 and TRBJ1-1; 7 nucleotides agree with TRBD1. Germline values: CDR1 MNHNS, CDR2 SASEGT. CDR3 size: 13 residues. With 6 bases clipped from V and 6 bases from J, the junction kept 7 bases outside the gene matches. The CDR3 DNA reads as TGTGCCAGCAGCAGGTGGACAGGCGCTGAAGCTTTCTTT. As protein: CASSRWTGAEAFF.

The chain employs TRBV10-3 and TRBJ2-1; 7 nucleotides match TRBD1. CDR3 length: 12 residues. The germline V gene has CDR1 ENHRY and CDR2 SYGVKD. The V segment lost 10 bases and the J segment 5 bases; nucleotides outside the gene matches: 5. The CDR3 loop is CANSGTDNEQFF. CDR3 in DNA: TGTGCCAACTCCGGGACAGACAATGAGCAGTTCTTC.

This chain joins TRBV30 and TRBJ2-3, with 7 bases aligning to TRBD2. V trimming: 3 bases; J trimming: 8 bases; junction bases outside the gene matches: 2. CDR3 length: 11 amino acids. Germline V gene lookup returns CDR1 GTSNPN and CDR2 SVGIG (reference sequence). CDR3 nucleotides: TGTGCCTGGAGGTCGGGGGGTACGCAGTATTTT. Residues: CAWRSGGTQYF.

The V gene is TRBV7-9, the J gene TRBJ2-2; possibly TRBD2 for D (6 bases). This CDR3 is 17 amino acids long. Germline CDR1 SEHNR, CDR2 FQNEAQ (reference sequence). Trimming pared 0 bases from V and 2 bases from J, leaving 13 bases between. The CDR3 sequence: CASSLAAGTVNTGELFF. CDR3 nucleotides: TGTGCCAGCAGCTTAGCGGCGGGGACCGTAAACACCGGGGAGCTGTTTTTT. Supplemented by reference TRBV7-9 and TRBJ2-2, the full variable domain reads DTGVSQNPRHKITKRGQNVTFRCDPISEHNRLYWYRQTLGQGPEFLTYFQNEAQLEKSRLLSDRFSAERPKGSFSTLEIQRTEQGDSAMYLCASSLAAGTVNTGELFFGEGSRLTVL.

The chain employs TRBV6-5 and TRBJ1-2; 7 positions match TRBD1. J lost 4 bases, V lost 6 bases, and 11 bases had no gene match. Germline V gives CDR1 MNHEY, CDR2 SVGAGI. This CDR3 is 15 amino acids long. Here the CDR3 DNA reads TGTGCCAGCAGGGGGGGGGCCGGGACAGCCTATGGCTACACCTTC. Protein product: CASRGGAGTAYGYTF.

This clone was seen a single time. The CDR3 spells CASSEQGQETQYF. CDR3 nucleotide sequence: TGTGCCAGCAGTGAACAGGGGCAGGAGACCCAGTACTTC. The chain couples TRBV6-1 to TRBJ2-5, with D possibly matching TRBD1 (6 bases). CDR1 and CDR2 (germline): MNHNS, SASEGT. The CDR3 extends over 13 amino acids. V lost 2 bases and J 5 bases, leaving 9 bases between the germline ends.

V is TRBV2 and J is TRBJ2-2; a weak D match, TRBD1 (5 bases). The CDR3 has 16 residues. Trimming took 4 bases from V and 0 from J, leaving 12 bases between them. The germline V gene has CDR1 SNHLY and CDR2 FYNNEI. The DNA of the CDR3 is TGTGCCAGCAGTGTGGGGCCCCCCCCGAACACCGGGGAGCTGTTTTTT. It translates to CASSVGPPPNTGELFF.

This chain uses TRBV30 with TRBJ1-1, with 7 bases matching TRBD1. Germline assignment: CDR1 GTSNPN and CDR2 SVGIG (reference sequence). The V and J ends lost 3 bases and 1 base, in that order; junction bases with no gene match: 8. This CDR3 contains 15 residues. The CDR3 here is CAWRVAGQPNTEAFF. CDR3 DNA sequence: TGTGCCTGGAGGGTAGCGGGACAGCCGAACACTGAAGCTTTCTTT.

The rearrangement joins TRBV4-3 to TRBJ2-7; perhaps TRBD2 as D (6 bases). This CDR3 is built from 16 residues. Trimming removed 3 bases from V and 2 bases from J, with 17 bases in between. Germline assignment: CDR1 LGHNA and CDR2 YSLEER. The CDR3 protein is CASSQTWSGFTYEQYF. Here the CDR3 DNA reads TGCGCCAGCAGCCAGACCTGGAGCGGGTTCACCTACGAGCAGTACTTC.

The chain employs TRBV30 and TRBJ1-2; unclear D gene. The V gene lost 0 bases and the J gene lost 7 bases, with 12 bases spanning the gap. Germline V gene lookup returns CDR1 GTSNPN and CDR2 SVGIG (reference sequence). This CDR3 contains 13 residues. CDR3: CAWSVMAVLGYTF. The CDR3 nucleotides are TGTGCCTGGAGTGTAATGGCGGTTCTTGGCTACACCTTC.

The chain joins TRBV7-3 to TRBJ2-3, with 9 bases fitting TRBD1. The V segment lost 4 bases and the J segment 3 bases; nucleotides outside the gene matches: 8. Per the germline V gene, CDR1 is SGHTA and CDR2 is FQGTGA. This CDR3 is built from 16 residues. The CDR3: CASSWTGTGTTDTQYF. The DNA of the CDR3 is TGTGCCAGCAGCTGGACCGGGACAGGGACGACAGATACGCAGTATTTT.

The V and J genes are TRBV7-9 and TRBJ1-1; a weak D match, TRBD1 (5 bases). This CDR3 contains 15 residues. The germline V gene has CDR1 SEHNR and CDR2 FQNEAQ (reference sequence). Trimming took 3 bases from V and 1 from J, leaving 12 bases between them. DNA for the CDR3: TGTGCCAGCAGCTTGGGCGGGACCTCGAACACTGAAGCTTTCTTT. Its translation is CASSLGGTSNTEAFF.

This chain uses TRBV4-1 with TRBJ2-1, with 10 bases matching TRBD2. The junction had 18 bases not matched to a gene; V was cut back by 3 bases and J by 10 bases. Germline CDR1 reads MGHRA; CDR2 reads YSYEKL. This CDR3 region has 18 residues. CDR3 residues: CASSQDPPLVAGGSEQFF. In DNA, the CDR3 is TGCGCCAGCAGCCAGGACCCCCCCTTGGTAGCGGGGGGTTCGGAGCAGTTCTTC.

The chain employs TRBV4-2 and TRBJ1-5; D gene uncertain. This CDR3 contains 13 residues. The germline V gene has CDR1 LGHNA and CDR2 YNFKEQ. V shed 3 bases and J shed 5 bases, with 8 bases lying between them. Here the CDR3 reads CASSQLRDQPQHF. CDR3 in DNA: TGTGCCAGCAGCCAGCTCAGAGATCAGCCCCAGCATTTT.

The V call is TRBV5-8, the J call TRBJ2-1; 8 bases line up with TRBD2. Unmatched junction bases numbered 3, after V lost 4 bases and J lost 0 bases. Germline V gene sequence: CDR1 SGHTS, CDR2 YDEGEE. The CDR3 length is 15 residues. CDR3: CASSRAGDSYNEQFF. The CDR3 nucleotides read TGTGCCAGCAGCCGAGCGGGGGACTCCTACAATGAGCAGTTCTTC.

The CDR3 loop reads CASISLQGGDTIYF. Here the CDR3 DNA reads TGTGCCAGTATCTCTCTCCAGGGAGGGGACACCATATATTTT. The rearrangement joins TRBV19 to TRBJ1-3; weak D call: TRBD1 (5 bases). This CDR3 contains 14 residues. Trimming took 7 bases from V and 8 from J, leaving 18 bases between them. Germline loops: CDR1 LNHDA, CDR2 SQIVND (reference sequence).